These T cell receptor beta chains were read from a single sample in a study of OX40 agonist ivuxolimab in advanced cancers. Data came from immunoSEQ multiplex PCR; TCRdb stores just in-frame clones and leaves some out. In the table there are around 70,000 clones, roughly four fifths of which are singletons. The sequencing here drew on CD4+ or CD8+ T cells sorted from blood, taken in a trial of the OX40 agonist ivuxolimab. These receptors came from an adult with an advanced solid tumor such as melanoma, head and neck, liver or kidney cancer. Each CDR3 is given with its conserved first and last residue. Each record gives: J gene, clone size, D gene, V gene, CDR3 protein, CDR3 DNA. A D gene is named only where the DNA matches it firmly. Only part of the rows carry a size: once, few, many, or a class if the clone is expanded.

TRBJ2-5 . TRBD1 TRBV7-2 CASSFDRDIGTQYF TGTGCCAGCAGTTTTGACAGGGATATCGGGACCCAGTACTTC
TRBJ1-5 . . TRBV6-5 CATPGGNQPQHF TGTGCCACCCCAGGGGGCAATCAGCCCCAGCATTTT
TRBJ1-2 once . TRBV27 CASSLSWNLGRYTF TGTGCCAGCAGTTTATCGTGGAACTTGGGGCGCTACACCTTC
TRBJ2-1 . . TRBV2 CASRKRGPSGNEQFF TGTGCCAGCCGAAAGAGGGGTCCTTCGGGGAATGAGCAGTTCTTC
TRBJ2-5 once . TRBV5-1 CASSLIVGRTQETQYF TGCGCCAGCAGCTTGATCGTGGGGCGGACCCAAGAGACCCAGTACTTC
TRBJ2-5 . TRBD2 TRBV5-6 CASSLRLAGLQETQYF TGTGCCAGCAGCTTAAGACTAGCGGGCCTCCAAGAGACCCAGTACTTC
TRBJ2-5 . TRBD2 TRBV7-8 CASSVGRLASRETQYF TGTGCCAGCAGCGTGGGGAGACTAGCGTCTAGAGAGACCCAGTACTTC
TRBJ2-7 . . TRBV28 CASSFTYRVQTYEQYF TGTGCCAGCAGTTTTACTTACAGGGTTCAAACCTACGAGCAGTACTTC
TRBJ1-1 . . TRBV7-2 CASSLVAGNTEAFF TGTGCCAGCAGCTTAGTCGCGGGGAACACTGAAGCTTTCTTT
TRBJ2-7 once . TRBV27 CASSPKTGSYEQYF TGTGCCAGCAGTCCCAAGACAGGTTCGTACGAGCAGTACTTC
TRBJ2-1 . . TRBV14 CASSQRLNEQFF TGTGCCAGCAGCCAACGACTCAATGAGCAGTTCTTC
TRBJ2-2 few . TRBV2 CARSNTGELFF TGTGCCAGAAGTAACACCGGGGAGCTGTTTTTT
TRBJ2-1 . TRBD1 TRBV29-1 CSMSGTGGNEQFF TGCAGCATGTCTGGGACAGGGGGCAATGAGCAGTTCTTC
TRBJ2-1 once . TRBV27 CASSRGTIYNEQFF TGTGCCAGCAGTAGAGGGACCATATACAATGAGCAGTTCTTC
TRBJ2-7 . . TRBV14 CASSQESTLFEEQYF TGTGCCAGCAGCCAAGAATCGACTCTTTTTGAGGAGCAGTACTTC
TRBJ1-5 . . TRBV5-1 CASSFSSGDQPQHF TGCGCCAGCAGCTTTTCCAGCGGGGATCAGCCCCAGCATTTT
TRBJ2-5 . . TRBV7-2 CASSLVFSGGEETQYF TGTGCCAGCAGCTTAGTTTTTAGTGGTGGGGAAGAGACCCAGTACTTC
TRBJ1-2 few . TRBV7-3 CASSPFSNYGYTF TGTGCCAGCAGTCCCTTTAGCAACTATGGCTACACCTTC
TRBJ1-6 . TRBD1 TRBV6-1 CASSDLQGGNSPLHF TGTGCCAGCAGTGATTTGCAGGGGGGCAATTCACCCCTCCACTTT
TRBJ1-6 . . TRBV7-3 CASSPTGYNSPLHF TGTGCCAGCAGCCCCACAGGGTATAATTCACCCCTCCACTTT
TRBJ2-7 . TRBD1 TRBV6-6 CATRQGSEQYF TGTGCCACCCGACAGGGGTCCGAGCAGTACTTC
TRBJ2-1 . TRBD2 TRBV7-2 CASSPFSGGDNEQFF TGTGCCAGCAGCCCCTTTAGCGGGGGGGACAATGAGCAGTTCTTC
TRBJ2-5 . . TRBV5-8 CASSGLRTQYF TGTGCCAGCAGCGGGCTCCGGACCCAGTACTTC
TRBJ1-3 . TRBD1 TRBV5-6 CASSYGQGSDTIYF TGTGCCAGCAGCTACGGACAGGGATCGGACACCATATATTTT
TRBJ2-1 . . TRBV4-1 CASSQDPWILNEQFF TGCGCCAGCAGCCAAGATCCATGGATCCTCAATGAGCAGTTCTTC
TRBJ1-6 . . TRBV11-2 CASSLESGSPLHF TGTGCCAGCAGCTTAGAGTCCGGTTCACCCCTCCACTTT
TRBJ1-2 . . TRBV2 CASSDRRDPYGYTF TGTGCCAGCAGTGATCGGCGGGACCCCTATGGCTACACCTTC
TRBJ2-7 medium-sized . TRBV4-2 CASSDRRVISYEQYF TGTGCCAGCAGCGACAGGAGGGTCATCTCCTACGAGCAGTACTTC
TRBJ2-1 once TRBD2 TRBV5-4 CASSLPGTSGSTSYNEQFF TGTGCCAGCAGCTTGCCGGGGACTAGCGGGAGTACGTCCTACAATGAGCAGTTCTTC
TRBJ1-1 . . TRBV10-3 CATQPTTTNTEAFF TGTGCCACCCAACCAACCACCACGAACACTGAAGCTTTCTTT
TRBJ2-4 few . TRBV7-9 CASSSTDLAKNIQYF TGTGCCAGCAGCTCCACTGATCTAGCCAAAAACATTCAGTACTTC
TRBJ1-5 . . TRBV7-2 CASSLVVNQPQHF TGTGCCAGCAGCTTAGTGGTAAATCAGCCCCAGCATTTT
TRBJ1-5 . . TRBV6-5 CASSLREGQPQHF TGTGCCAGCAGTTTGAGGGAGGGTCAGCCCCAGCATTTT
TRBJ2-7 once . TRBV18 CASSAGAKGYEQYF TGTGCCAGCTCGGCCGGAGCCAAAGGATACGAGCAGTACTTC
TRBJ1-2 . . TRBV19 CASTGSHRVGYTF TGTGCCAGTACCGGGTCGCACAGGGTTGGCTACACCTTC
TRBJ2-7 . . TRBV7-9 CASTNGNLYEQYF TGTGCCAGCACCAACGGGAACCTATACGAGCAGTACTTC
TRBJ2-5 . . TRBV15 CATSGGGGYQETQYF TGTGCCACCAGCGGGGGAGGCGGATACCAAGAGACCCAGTACTTC